The present TCR beta chain was sequenced within a study of blood T cell repertoires in COVID-19. Produced via immunoSEQ multiplex PCR; TCRdb's table is partial and in-frame only. The sample records roughly 290,000 clones, 75% to 90% being singletons. The ends were cut back, 3 bases at V and 9 bases at J, with 11 bases in the middle. The germline CDR1 and CDR2 sequences are DFQATT and SNEGSKA (reference sequence). This CDR3 contains 11 residues. Input material: PBMCs or T cells enriched from blood (not recorded which). The V gene is TRBV20-1, the J gene TRBJ1-2; D gene uncertain. The source of this sequence is a woman between 40 and 55 years old who had recovered from COVID-19. CDR3 coding DNA: TGCAGTGCTAGTGGGAGCGGGCGCTACACCTTC. Encoded protein: CSASGSGRYTF.